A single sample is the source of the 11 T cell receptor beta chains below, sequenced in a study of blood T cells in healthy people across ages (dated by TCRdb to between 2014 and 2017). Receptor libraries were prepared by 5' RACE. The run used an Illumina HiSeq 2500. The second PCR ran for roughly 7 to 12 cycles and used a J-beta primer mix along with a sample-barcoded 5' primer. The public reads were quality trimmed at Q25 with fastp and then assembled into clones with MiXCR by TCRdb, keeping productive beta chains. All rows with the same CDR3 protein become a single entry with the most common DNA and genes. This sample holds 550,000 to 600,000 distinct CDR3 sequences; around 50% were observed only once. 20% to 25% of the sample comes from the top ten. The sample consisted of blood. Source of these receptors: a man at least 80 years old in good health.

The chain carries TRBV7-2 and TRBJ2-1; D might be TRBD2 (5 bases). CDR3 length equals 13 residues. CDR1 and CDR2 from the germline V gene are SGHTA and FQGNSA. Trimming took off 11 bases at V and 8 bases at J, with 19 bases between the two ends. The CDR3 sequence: CAGNKRAGDEQFF. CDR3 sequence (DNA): TGTGCCGGCAACAAACGCGCCGGGGATGAGCAGTTCTTC.

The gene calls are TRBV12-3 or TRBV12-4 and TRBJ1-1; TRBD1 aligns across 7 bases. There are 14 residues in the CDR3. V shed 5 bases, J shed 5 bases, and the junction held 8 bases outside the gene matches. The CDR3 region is CASSIQGGGTEAFF. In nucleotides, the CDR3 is TGTGCCAGCAGTATTCAGGGGGGGGGGACTGAAGCTTTCTTT.

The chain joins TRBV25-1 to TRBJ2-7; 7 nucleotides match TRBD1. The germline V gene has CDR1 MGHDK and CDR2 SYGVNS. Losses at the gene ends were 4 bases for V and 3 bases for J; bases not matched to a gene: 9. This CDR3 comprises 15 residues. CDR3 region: CASSGQTGWVYEQYF. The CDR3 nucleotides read TGTGCCAGCAGTGGACAGACAGGGTGGGTCTACGAGCAGTACTTC.

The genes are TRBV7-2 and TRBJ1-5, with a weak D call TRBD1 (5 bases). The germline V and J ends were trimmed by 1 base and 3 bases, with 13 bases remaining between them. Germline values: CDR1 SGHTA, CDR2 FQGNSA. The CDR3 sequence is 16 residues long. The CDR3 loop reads CASSLVGTGFNQPQHF. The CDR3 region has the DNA TGTGCCAGCAGCTTAGTAGGGACGGGATTCAATCAGCCCCAGCATTTT.

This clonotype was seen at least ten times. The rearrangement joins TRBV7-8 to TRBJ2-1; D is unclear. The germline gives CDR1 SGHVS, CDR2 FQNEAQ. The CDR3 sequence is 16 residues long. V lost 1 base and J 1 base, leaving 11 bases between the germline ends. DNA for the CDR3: TGTGCCAGCAGCTTAGGGCGACTGGGATCCTACAATGAGCAGTTCTTC. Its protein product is CASSLGRLGSYNEQFF.

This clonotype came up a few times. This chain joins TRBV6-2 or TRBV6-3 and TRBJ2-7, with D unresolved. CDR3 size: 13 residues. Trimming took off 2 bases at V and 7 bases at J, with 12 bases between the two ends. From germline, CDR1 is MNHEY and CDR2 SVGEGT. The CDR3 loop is CASSYSLKYEQYF. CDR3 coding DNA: TGTGCCAGCAGTTACAGCCTTAAGTATGAGCAGTACTTC.

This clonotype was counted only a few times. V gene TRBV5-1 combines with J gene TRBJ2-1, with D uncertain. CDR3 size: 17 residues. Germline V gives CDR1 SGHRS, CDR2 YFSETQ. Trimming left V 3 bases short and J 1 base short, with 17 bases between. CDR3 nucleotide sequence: TGCGCCAGCAGCTCCCGGGCAAATACTCGGTCCTACAATGAGCAGTTCTTC. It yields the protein CASSSRANTRSYNEQFF.

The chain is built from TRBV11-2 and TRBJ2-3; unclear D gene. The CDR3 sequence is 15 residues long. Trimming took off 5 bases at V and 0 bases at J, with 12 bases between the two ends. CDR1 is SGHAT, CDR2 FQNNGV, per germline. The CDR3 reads CASSQAYVSTDTQYF. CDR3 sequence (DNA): TGTGCCAGCAGCCAGGCTTACGTCAGCACAGATACGCAGTATTTT.

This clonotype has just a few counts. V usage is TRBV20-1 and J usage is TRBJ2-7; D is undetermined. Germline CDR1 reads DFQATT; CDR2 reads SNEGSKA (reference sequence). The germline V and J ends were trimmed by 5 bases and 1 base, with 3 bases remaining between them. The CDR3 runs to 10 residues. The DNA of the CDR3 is TGCAGTGCTCGATCCTACGAGCAGTACTTC. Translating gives CSARSYEQYF.

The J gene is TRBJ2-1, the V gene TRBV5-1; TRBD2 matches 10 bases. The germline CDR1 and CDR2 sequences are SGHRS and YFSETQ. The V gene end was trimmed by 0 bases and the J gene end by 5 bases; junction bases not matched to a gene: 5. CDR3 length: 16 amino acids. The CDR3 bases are TGCGCCAGCAGCTTGGACCCGGGACTAGCGAACAATGAGCAGTTCTTC. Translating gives CASSLDPGLANNEQFF.

CDR3 in DNA: TGTGCCAGCAGAGCAGGGGGCGGGTACAATGAGCAGTTCTTC. Protein: CASRAGGGYNEQFF. This chain connects TRBV2 to TRBJ2-1; 8 nucleotides align to TRBD1. In germline, CDR1 is SNHLY, CDR2 FYNNEI. V was pared by 6 bases and J by 4 bases, with 5 bases of the junction left unmatched. The CDR3 is 14 amino acids.